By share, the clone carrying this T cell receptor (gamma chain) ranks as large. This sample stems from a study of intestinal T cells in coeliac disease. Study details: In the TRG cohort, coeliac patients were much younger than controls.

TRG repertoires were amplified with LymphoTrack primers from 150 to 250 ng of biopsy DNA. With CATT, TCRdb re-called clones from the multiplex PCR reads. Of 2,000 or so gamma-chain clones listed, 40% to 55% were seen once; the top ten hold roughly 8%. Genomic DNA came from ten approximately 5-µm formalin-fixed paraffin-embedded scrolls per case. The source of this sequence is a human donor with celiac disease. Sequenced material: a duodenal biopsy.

The CDR3 reads CAAWDPPYYKKLF. CDR3 nucleotides: TGTGCTGCGTGGGATCCCCCTTATTATAAGAAACTCTTT. The chain links TRGV10 to TRGJ1 or TRGJ2. TRGV10 is identified as an open reading frame with a role that is uncertain. CDR3 size: 13 residues. The J segment lost 3 bases and the V segment lost 8 bases, leaving 8 bases of the junction unmatched.